A single sample gave rise to the 27 T cell receptor beta chains below, sequenced in a study of shared clonotypes between healthy human individuals. Some clones are missing from TCRdb's copy, which holds only in-frame ones; the method was immunoSEQ multiplex PCR. This table has approximately 1.1 million clones, approximately 80% appearing once. Sequenced material: memory CD4+ T cells from PBMCs. Subset specified: CD45RA-negative fraction. The source is a man aged 18 to 30 in good health. Some clones in this sample may be carry-over from other donors' samples.

The rearrangement links TRBV18 to TRBJ2-7; D not certain. Germline CDR1 reads KGHSH; CDR2 reads LQKENI. This CDR3 is built from 12 residues. Trimming left V 2 bases short and J 7 bases short, with 9 bases between. In DNA form, the CDR3 reads TGTGCCAGCTCACCAAACCCGAGGGAGCAGTACTTC. It yields the protein CASSPNPREQYF. The complete variable domain, with remaining parts taken from reference TRBV18 and TRBJ2-7, reads NAGVMQNPRHLVRRRGQEARLRCSPMKGHSHVYWYRQLPEEGLKFMVYLQKENIIDESGMPKERFSAEFPKEGPSILRIQQVVRGDSAAYFCASSPNPREQYFGPGTRLTVT.

The chain carries TRBV7-3 and TRBJ2-5; D gene unclear. V was clipped by 2 bases and J by 1 base, with 8 bases between them. The CDR3 is made up of 14 amino acids. The V gene's germline CDR1 is SGHTA and CDR2 FQGTGA. CDR3 DNA sequence: TGTGCCAGCAGCTTAGGGCCAGTCCAAGAGACCCAGTACTTC. This codes for CASSLGPVQETQYF.

This clone was observed a handful of times. This chain connects TRBV2 to TRBJ1-1, with 7 bases lining up with TRBD1. The CDR3 totals 12 residues. V gave up 5 bases and J gave up 4 bases; unmatched junction bases: 1. The germline V gene encodes CDR1 SNHLY and CDR2 FYNNEI. The CDR3 here is CASSSGGTEAFF. In DNA, the CDR3 is TGTGCCAGCAGTTCAGGGGGCACTGAAGCTTTCTTT.

This sequence joins TRBV7-2 and TRBJ2-5, with 9 nucleotides matching TRBD2. Looked up from germline, CDR1 is SGHTA and CDR2 is FQGNSA. The trim removed 2 bases at V and 5 bases at J, leaving 9 bases unmatched. The CDR3 is 16 amino acids. The CDR3 loop is CASSLRLAGLTETQYF. The CDR3 nucleotides read TGTGCCAGCAGCTTACGGCTAGCGGGACTTACGGAGACCCAGTACTTC.

The V call is TRBV7-8, the J call TRBJ1-1; possible D gene TRBD1, 6 bases. This CDR3 region has 18 residues. V was trimmed by 5 bases and J by 5 bases, leaving 27 bases between them. Per the germline V gene, CDR1 is SGHVS and CDR2 is FQNEAQ. The CDR3 spells CASSPRGGRGARGTEAFF. The CDR3, as DNA: TGTGCCAGCAGCCCCCGAGGTGGGAGGGGGGCTCGAGGTACTGAAGCTTTCTTT. The whole variable domain, remainder taken from reference TRBV7-8 and TRBJ1-1, is GAGVSQSPRYKVAKRGQDVALRCDPISGHVSLFWYQQALGQGPEFLTYFQNEAQLDKSGLPSDRFFAERPEGSVSTLKIQRTQQEDSAVYLCASSPRGGRGARGTEAFFGQGTRLTVV.

V and J are TRBV5-1 and TRBJ2-3, with D perhaps matching TRBD1 (6 bases). The germline CDR1 and CDR2 sequences are SGHRS and YFSETQ. The CDR3 contains 17 residues. The V end lost 0 bases, the J end lost 2 bases, and 16 bases lay between the germline ends. The CDR3 coding sequence is TGCGCCAGCAGCTTGGGATGGACAGAACGATACACAGATACGCAGTATTTT. Residues: CASSLGWTERYTDTQYF. The full variable domain, with the rest looked up from reference TRBV5-1 and TRBJ2-3, is KAGVTQTPRYLIKTRGQQVTLSCSPISGHRSVSWYQQTPGQGLQFLFEYFSETQRNKGNFPGRFSGRQFSNSRSEMNVSTLELGDSALYLCASSLGWTERYTDTQYFGPGTRLTVL.

The chain recombines TRBV5-8 with TRBJ1-3; no definite D call. Trimming removed 1 base at V and 1 base at J, with 15 bases between. This CDR3 region has 17 residues. CDR1 is SGHTS and CDR2 is YDEGEE in the germline V gene. The CDR3 DNA sequence: TGTGCCAGCAGCTTGAGAAGCGTTAGGAGATCTGGAAACACCATATATTTT. Translation: CASSLRSVRRSGNTIYF.

This clone was seen only a few times. This CDR3 is CASHHGTEAFF. As DNA, the CDR3 is TGTGCCAGCCATCATGGCACTGAAGCTTTCTTT. The gene calls are TRBV25-1 and TRBJ1-1; D is unclear. The CDR3 covers 11 residues. V shed 8 bases and J shed 4 bases, with 8 bases lying between them. Germline CDR1 reads MGHDK; CDR2 reads SYGVNS.

V and J are TRBV10-3 and TRBJ2-7, with 7 bases that match TRBD1. Germline V CDR1 and CDR2: ENHRY, SYGVKD. With V trimmed by 2 bases and J by 6 bases, 13 bases remained unmatched. The CDR3 has 16 amino acids. CDR3 residues: CAISERRQGRESEQYF. CDR3 nucleotides: TGTGCCATCAGTGAGCGGAGACAGGGCCGGGAATCCGAGCAGTACTTC.

A remark on this clone: A read error likely explains this, since a far larger clone differs by one base. J is TRBJ1-5 and V is TRBV5-5; D uncertain. The V end lost 0 bases, the J end lost 5 bases, and 6 bases lay between the germline ends. This CDR3 is built from 13 residues. Germline loops: CDR1 SGHKS, CDR2 YYEKEE (reference sequence). The CDR3 DNA sequence: TGTGCCAGCAGCTTGGGGCCGGATCAGCCCCAGCATTTT. Translated, it gives CASSLGPDQPQHF.

About this clone itself: A read error likely explains this, since a far larger clone differs by one base. Because the CDR3's place on the DNA is in doubt, the DNA is left out and the CDR3 is given as listed by TCRdb. This sample includes further DNA sequences coding for the same CDR3. The rearrangement links TRBV7-8 to TRBJ2-2; the table assigns TRBD2, which was not confirmed against the DNA. CDR1 is SGHVS, CDR2 FQNEAQ, per germline. The CDR3 region is 15 residues in length, termini included. This CDR3 is CASSWASGNTGELFF.

This sequence joins TRBV7-9 and TRBJ1-4; D perhaps matches TRBD1 (6 bases). The V gene lost 1 base and the J gene lost 7 bases, with 13 bases spanning the gap. CDR3 length: 15 amino acids. CDR1 SEHNR and CDR2 FQNEAQ come from the germline V gene (reference sequence). CDR3 protein: CASSLGDTGTEKLFF. The CDR3 nucleotides read TGTGCCAGCAGCTTAGGGGACACGGGGACTGAAAAACTGTTTTTT.

The gene calls are TRBV5-1 and TRBJ2-3; a possible D gene is TRBD2 (5 bases). In germline, CDR1 is SGHRS, CDR2 YFSETQ. There are 19 residues in the CDR3. V was pared by 4 bases and J by 2 bases, with 26 bases between. CDR3 sequence: CASSRGYGPPLWVTDTQYF. DNA for the CDR3: TGCGCCAGCAGCCGGGGTTATGGCCCTCCCCTTTGGGTCACAGATACGCAGTATTTT.

V gene TRBV10-3 combines with J gene TRBJ2-7, with 10 bases aligning to TRBD1. This CDR3 spans 14 amino acids. Germline loops: CDR1 ENHRY, CDR2 SYGVKD. V trimming: 10 bases; J trimming: 6 bases; junction bases outside the gene matches: 12. As DNA, the CDR3 is TGTGCCACCGGCCCCGGGACAGGGGCCCTCGAGCAGTACTTC. Translating it yields CATGPGTGALEQYF.

The chain joins TRBV12-5 to TRBJ1-2; no firm D call. Looked up from germline, CDR1 is LGHNT and CDR2 is FRNRAP. CDR3 length equals 15 residues. Trimming shortened V by 7 bases and J by 9 bases, and 24 bases separated the two germline ends. The CDR3 here is CASDTMGRSSGRYTF. As DNA, the CDR3 is TGTGCTAGTGACACTATGGGAAGGAGTTCGGGCCGCTACACCTTC.

V gene TRBV7-9 combines with J gene TRBJ2-3; D ambiguous. V was trimmed by 4 bases and J by 6 bases, leaving 8 bases between them. Germline-derived CDR1 and CDR2 are SEHNR and FQNEAQ (reference sequence). This CDR3 has 12 amino acids. This chain's CDR3 is CASSWGIDTQYF. CDR3 sequence (DNA): TGTGCCAGCAGCTGGGGTATTGATACGCAGTATTTT. Using reference TRBV7-9 and TRBJ2-3 for the parts outside the CDR3, the full variable domain is DTGVSQNPRHKITKRGQNVTFRCDPISEHNRLYWYRQTLGQGPEFLTYFQNEAQLEKSRLLSDRFSAERPKGSFSTLEIQRTEQGDSAMYLCASSWGIDTQYFGPGTRLTVL.

About this clone itself: Other nucleotide sequences from this sample produce the same CDR3. This sequence joins TRBV5-1 and TRBJ2-5; 11 bases are a match to TRBD2. This CDR3 has 16 amino acids. Germline CDR1 SGHRS, CDR2 YFSETQ. J gave up 4 bases and V 3 bases, and 8 bases lay outside the gene matches. The CDR3 reads CASSSYSGRAGETQYF. DNA for the CDR3: TGCGCCAGCAGCTCCTATAGCGGGAGGGCAGGAGAGACCCAGTACTTC.

The V call is TRBV2, the J call TRBJ2-2; D uncertain. This CDR3 has 15 amino acids. Germline V gene lookup returns CDR1 SNHLY and CDR2 FYNNEI. With 7 bases removed from V and 0 bases from J, the gap between germline ends came to 12 bases. The CDR3 loop reads CASMASSANTGELFF. The DNA for the CDR3 is TGTGCCAGCATGGCCTCAAGCGCGAACACCGGGGAGCTGTTTTTT.

This clone was picked up one time. The rearrangement joins TRBV7-8 to TRBJ2-7, with TRBD2 matching over 10 bases. Germline loops: CDR1 SGHVS, CDR2 FQNEAQ. V was pared by 2 bases and J by 0 bases, with 7 bases of the junction left unmatched. The CDR3 runs to 17 residues. The CDR3 reads CASSLFSLAGASYEQYF. In DNA, the CDR3 is TGTGCCAGCAGCTTATTTAGTCTAGCGGGAGCCTCCTACGAGCAGTACTTC.

This clone has just a few counts. The chain links TRBV7-9 to TRBJ1-1, with TRBD1 as a possible D gene (5 bases). This CDR3 contains 14 residues. Looked up from germline, CDR1 is SEHNR and CDR2 is FQNEAQ (reference sequence). V lost 2 bases and J 8 bases, leaving 15 bases between the germline ends. CDR3 DNA: TGTGCCAGCAGCTTAAGCGCTGTGACAGACGAAGCTTTCTTT. This sequence encodes CASSLSAVTDEAFF. Combining the CDR3 with reference TRBV7-9 and TRBJ1-1 gives the whole variable domain DTGVSQNPRHKITKRGQNVTFRCDPISEHNRLYWYRQTLGQGPEFLTYFQNEAQLEKSRLLSDRFSAERPKGSFSTLEIQRTEQGDSAMYLCASSLSAVTDEAFFGQGTRLTVV.

The chain is built from TRBV7-2 and TRBJ2-3; tentatively, D is TRBD2 (5 bases). Germline lookup yields CDR1 SGHTA and CDR2 FQGNSA. Deletions cut 3 bases from V and 0 bases from J, with 13 bases between. The CDR3 spans 16 residues. CDR3 protein: CASSFRSAASTDTQYF. CDR3 nucleotide sequence: TGTGCCAGCAGCTTTAGATCAGCGGCTAGCACAGATACGCAGTATTTT.

This clone was detected only once. The V and J genes are TRBV7-6 and TRBJ2-7, with 7 bases lining up with TRBD1. The CDR3 has 14 amino acids. V gave up 2 bases and J gave up 3 bases; unmatched junction bases: 4. Germline lookup yields CDR1 SGHVS and CDR2 FNYEAQ. The CDR3 DNA sequence: TGTGCCAGCAGCTTACAGGGGGACCACTACGAGCAGTACTTC. Its translation is CASSLQGDHYEQYF.

Note on this clone: Other nucleotide sequences from this sample produce the same CDR3. The V call is TRBV7-9, the J call TRBJ2-5, with a possible D match to TRBD1 (6 bases). CDR1 and CDR2 from the germline V gene are SEHNR and FQNEAQ (reference sequence). The CDR3 has 13 residues. The V end lost 4 bases, the J end lost 5 bases, and 11 bases lay between the germline ends. The CDR3 bases are TGTGCCAGCAGCTCCACTGGGGGCGAGACCCAGTACTTC. Translating gives CASSSTGGETQYF.

The chain is built from TRBV28 and TRBJ2-1; 8 bases map to TRBD2. Germline V gives CDR1 MDHEN, CDR2 SYDVKM. This CDR3 region has 17 residues. Trimming removed 5 bases from V and 4 bases from J; junction bases left unmatched: 13. CDR3: CASSLIYTSGAYNEQFF. For the CDR3, the DNA is TGTGCCAGCAGTCTTATCTATACTAGCGGAGCTTACAATGAGCAGTTCTTC.

The V and J genes are TRBV2 and TRBJ2-7, with D maybe TRBD2 (6 bases). The V end was cut by 8 bases, the J end by 3 bases, with 17 bases between. This CDR3 has 14 amino acids. CDR1 SNHLY and CDR2 FYNNEI come from the germline V gene. CDR3 amino acids: CASLDRDSIYEQYF. The CDR3 DNA follows: TGTGCCAGCCTAGACCGGGACTCGATCTACGAGCAGTACTTC.

The genes are TRBV27 and TRBJ2-7; 13 bases are shared with TRBD2. Germline lookup yields CDR1 MNHEY and CDR2 SMNVEV (reference sequence). V was pared by 3 bases and J by 3 bases, with 8 bases of the junction left unmatched. The CDR3 runs to 17 residues. CDR3 sequence reads: CASSFGTSGNFVYEQYF. The CDR3 nucleotides are TGTGCCAGCAGTTTCGGGACTAGCGGGAATTTCGTCTACGAGCAGTACTTC.

The chain joins TRBV30 to TRBJ2-5; the D gene is possibly TRBD1 (5 bases). Germline CDR1 GTSNPN, CDR2 SVGIG (reference sequence). CDR3 length: 14 amino acids. Between the trimmed V and J ends, which lost 2 bases and 5 bases, there was a span of 15 bases. The CDR3 sequence is CAWSLQAYRETQYF. The CDR3 region has the DNA TGTGCCTGGAGTCTACAGGCTTATCGTGAGACCCAGTACTTC.